A single sample is the source of the 8 T cell receptor beta chains below, sequenced in a study of T-cell memory formation after mild COVID-19. Each CDR3 protein gets one entry after TCRdb re-called the 5' RACE reads with MiXCR. The table records around 200,000 distinct CDR3 sequences, around 25% of them present only once. The specimen sequenced was PBMCs or a T cell subset sorted from them (not recorded which). The receptor source for this set is an adult woman who had mild COVID-19 (a few samples of this study predate the infection). Cell type and time point are not known.

This clonotype occurred a few times. The chain joins TRBV6-1 to TRBJ2-7; D is uncertain. The CDR3 spans 11 residues. The V gene lost 8 bases and the J gene lost 7 bases, with 12 bases spanning the gap. Germline V CDR1 and CDR2: MNHNS, SASEGT. The CDR3 here is CASDAVGEQYF. Here the CDR3 DNA reads TGTGCCAGCGACGCGGTTGGGGAGCAGTACTTC.

The rearrangement joins TRBV5-1 to TRBJ2-1, with 13 bases identical to TRBD2. Trimming removed 4 bases from V and 7 bases from J; junction bases left unmatched: 8. The germline V gene encodes CDR1 SGHRS and CDR2 YFSETQ. The CDR3 is made up of 16 amino acids. The CDR3 is CASSRRMTSGGNEQFF. Here the CDR3 DNA reads TGCGCCAGCAGCCGCAGGATGACTAGCGGGGGGAATGAGCAGTTCTTC.

This clonotype was recorded a few times. V is TRBV7-9 and J is TRBJ2-7; 7 bases map to TRBD1. The CDR3 contains 14 residues. Germline V gene lookup returns CDR1 SEHNR and CDR2 FQNEAQ (reference sequence). V dropped 4 bases and J dropped 1; count of bases not matched to a gene: 4. The CDR3 DNA follows: TGTGCCAGCAGCTGGGTGACAGGGTCCTACGAGCAGTACTTC. It specifies CASSWVTGSYEQYF. The full variable domain, its missing parts supplied by reference TRBV7-9 and TRBJ2-7, is DTGVSQNPRHKITKRGQNVTFRCDPISEHNRLYWYRQTLGQGPEFLTYFQNEAQLEKSRLLSDRFSAERPKGSFSTLEIQRTEQGDSAMYLCASSWVTGSYEQYFGPGTRLTVT.

The chain couples TRBV11-3 to TRBJ2-1; the D gene is possibly TRBD1 (5 bases). Trimming shortened V by 3 bases and J by 8 bases, and 17 bases separated the two germline ends. This CDR3 spans 15 amino acids. Germline-derived CDR1 and CDR2 are SGHNT and YENEEA. The CDR3 DNA follows: TGTGCCAGCAGCTTTAGTCAGGGCAGTATGGATGAGCAGTTCTTC. Encoded protein: CASSFSQGSMDEQFF. The variable domain in full, completed from reference TRBV11-3 and TRBJ2-1, reads EAGVVQSPRYKIIEKKQPVAFWCNPISGHNTLYWYLQNLGQGPELLIRYENEEAVDDSQLPKDRFSAERLKGVDSTLKIQPAELGDSAVYLCASSFSQGSMDEQFFGPGTRLTVL.

V gene TRBV12-3 or TRBV12-4 combines with J gene TRBJ1-6; D is unclear. The CDR3 is 16 residues long. V lost 3 bases and J 0 bases, leaving 9 bases between the germline ends. CDR3 residues: CASSFAASSYNSPLHF. The CDR3 DNA follows: TGTGCCAGCAGTTTCGCGGCGAGCTCCTATAATTCACCCCTCCACTTT.

This clonotype came up many times. This chain joins TRBV23-1 and TRBJ2-1, with TRBD2 identical over 7 bases. TRBV23-1 is known as an ORF, though its function is uncertain. This CDR3 spans 16 amino acids. Trimming at V came to 1 base and at J to 2 bases, leaving 5 bases not matched to a gene. CDR3 residues: CASSQLRGSPYNEQFF. In DNA, the CDR3 is TGCGCCAGCAGTCAATTGCGCGGGAGCCCCTACAATGAGCAGTTCTTC.

The chain recombines TRBV12-3 or TRBV12-4 with TRBJ1-2; maybe TRBD1 (6 bases). This CDR3 spans 13 amino acids. Trimming left V 5 bases short and J 4 bases short, with 11 bases between. CDR3 coding DNA: TGTGCCAGCAGTGTCGACAGGAGCTATGGCTACACCTTC. Its translation is CASSVDRSYGYTF.

The chain is built from TRBV5-1 and TRBJ2-2; no definite D call. This CDR3 is 15 amino acids long. Trimming pared 0 bases from V and 3 bases from J, leaving 9 bases between. Germline lookup yields CDR1 SGHRS and CDR2 YFSETQ. The CDR3 is CASSLGQADTGELFF. In DNA form, the CDR3 reads TGCGCCAGCAGCTTGGGGCAGGCGGACACCGGGGAGCTGTTTTTT.